The text below deals with one T cell receptor beta chain. Assay used: immunoSEQ multiplex PCR; TCRdb lists only in-frame clones, some missing. The data show hundreds of thousands of clones, 70% to 90% seen once. This specimen comes from a study of blood T cell repertoires in COVID-19. Germline CDR1 reads MNHEY; CDR2 reads SVGEGT. After removal of 5 bases from V and 1 base from J, the junction contained 9 bases not matched to a gene. This CDR3 is built from 17 residues. The TCR sequence derives from a man between 18 and 35 years old with active or convalescent COVID-19. Sequenced: peripheral blood. This chain connects TRBV6-2 or TRBV6-3 to TRBJ2-3; 10 bases are shared with TRBD2. CDR3 bases: TGTGCCAGCAGTCGTAGCGGGGGGCCGCAACGCACAGATACGCAGTATTTT. Its translation is CASSRSGGPQRTDTQYF.